This TCR beta chain was found in a study of cytomegalovirus exposure and HLA in healthy donors. Study at large: Some 80 million unique TCRs from HLA-typed donors were held in an early data release.

Primers: 60 Vbeta forward and 13 Jbeta reverse. Produced via immunoSEQ multiplex PCR; TCRdb's table is partial and in-frame only. The sample holds 85,000 to 130,000 clones, around 80% seen once. Germline V gene sequence: CDR1 MDHEN, CDR2 SYDVKM. V was clipped by 5 bases and J by 8 bases; unmatched bases: 9. This CDR3 has 15 residues. The sequence came from a woman aged 18 to 35 in good health and CMV-seropositive. Sequencing used PBMCs. The chain recombines TRBV28 with TRBJ2-2, with 9 bases that match TRBD2. The CDR3 DNA sequence: TGTGCCAGCAGTGTACCCCTAGCGGGATTTGGGGAGCTGTTTTTT. Amino acid sequence: CASSVPLAGFGELFF.